The entry below gives a single T cell receptor (beta chain) sequence along with its context. What it binds is unknown. Produced via immunoSEQ multiplex PCR; TCRdb's table is partial and in-frame only. This sample has around 140,000 clones; around 89% occur once, and the top ten carry just over 5%. This specimen comes from a study of T cell responses to AZD1222 COVID-19 vaccine. Germline CDR1 and CDR2: MNHNY and SVGAGI (reference sequence). The CDR3 runs to 14 residues. V dropped 2 bases and J dropped 4 bases, with 9 bases sitting between them. Study outcomes and limitations: Spike-specific TCR breadth rose after two AZD1222 doses, and depth rose as well. Donor demographics were predominantly white British with a female majority; clonal diversity may be underestimated. All repertoire sampling was performed exclusively after the peak T cell response. As reported, nearly half of all spike-specific TCRs target variant regions that are unmutated.

Here the sequenced sample was peripheral blood, taken on day 0 of AZD1222 vaccination. V gene TRBV6-6 combines with J gene TRBJ1-5; D may be TRBD1 (5 bases). The sequence came from an adult in good health. In DNA, the CDR3 is TGTGCCAGCAGTTACGGCAGGGCTAATCAGCCCCAGCATTTT. It codes for CASSYGRANQPQHF.